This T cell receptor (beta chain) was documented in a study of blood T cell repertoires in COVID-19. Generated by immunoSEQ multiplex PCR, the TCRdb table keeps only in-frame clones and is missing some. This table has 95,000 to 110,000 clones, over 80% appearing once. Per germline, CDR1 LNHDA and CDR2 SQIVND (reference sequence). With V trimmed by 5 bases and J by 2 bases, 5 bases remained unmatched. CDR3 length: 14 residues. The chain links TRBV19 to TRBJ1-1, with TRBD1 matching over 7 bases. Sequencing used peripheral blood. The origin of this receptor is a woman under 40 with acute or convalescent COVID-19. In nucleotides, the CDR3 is TGTGCCAGTAGTCTTGGGACAGAAAACACTGAAGCTTTCTTT. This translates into CASSLGTENTEAFF.